The 13 T cell receptor beta chains listed next were all sequenced from one sample in a study of sequential checkpoint blockade in melanoma (dated by TCRdb to 2018 to 2020). Receptor libraries were prepared by the immunoSEQ multiplex PCR assay. This immuneACCESS table, as held by TCRdb, lists in-frame sequences with V and J called but not all clones. Of the missing ones, under half trace to an unresolved V gene in checked studies; the others have no known cause. The sample table holds under 20,000 clones, of which less than 30% were seen once. Together, the top ten hold about 6.8% of the sample. Per the publication, the treatment or condition label means: randomized to nivolumab then ipilimumab (arm A) or the reverse (arm B). The sequencing used tumor tissue (inferred from file names), collected from a patient given nivolumab and ipilimumab in sequence. The receptor source for this set is a human donor with melanoma.

The J gene is TRBJ2-1, the V gene TRBV28, with 11 bases lining up with TRBD2. CDR3 length: 23 amino acids. J gave up 0 bases and V 4 bases, and 23 bases lay outside the gene matches. Germline loops: CDR1 MDHEN, CDR2 SYDVKM. CDR3 sequence: CASSSHREPGMASGRSSYNEQFF. CDR3 in DNA: TGTGCCAGCAGTTCCCACCGGGAGCCGGGGATGGCTAGCGGGAGGAGCTCCTACAATGAGCAGTTCTTC.

The V gene is TRBV14, the J gene TRBJ2-5; TRBD2 might be the D (7 bases). This CDR3 contains 19 residues. Germline CDR1 SGHDN, CDR2 FVKESK. V lost 0 bases to trimming and J lost 3 bases, with 23 bases between them. CDR3 residues: CASSQEGAREVLGKETQYF. The CDR3, as DNA: TGTGCCAGCAGCCAAGAGGGGGCCCGGGAGGTACTGGGGAAAGAGACCCAGTACTTC.

The chain joins TRBV30 to TRBJ2-7; 9 positions match TRBD1. V lost 2 bases, J lost 11 bases, and 10 bases stayed unmatched. CDR1 and CDR2 from the germline V gene are GTSNPN and SVGIG (reference sequence). The CDR3 spans 13 residues. CDR3 region: CAWSPHTGDREYF. CDR3 in DNA: TGTGCCTGGAGTCCTCATACCGGGGACAGGGAGTACTTC.

This clone was seen only a few times. Sequence at one end of the junction differs from germline and may be a read error. The chain links TRBV6-7 to TRBJ2-7; D uncertain. TRBV6-7 is labeled an ORF, and its function is uncertain. The CDR3 extends over 11 amino acids. The CDR3 bases are TGTGCCAGCAGTTACTCCCACGAGCAGTACTTC. This translates into CASSYSHEQYF.

The chain uses TRBV18 and TRBJ1-1, with D perhaps matching TRBD1 (5 bases). V was trimmed by 0 bases and J by 0 bases, leaving 8 bases between them. The CDR3 runs to 15 residues. The V gene's germline CDR1 is KGHSH and CDR2 LQKENI. CDR3 loop: CASSPPTGMNTEAFF. CDR3 coding DNA: TGTGCCAGCTCACCACCTACAGGCATGAACACTGAAGCTTTCTTT.

This clone was detected only a few times. The rearrangement links TRBV7-6 to TRBJ2-2; 8 bases align to TRBD1. CDR3 length: 17 residues. Germline CDR1 reads SGHVS; CDR2 reads FNYEAQ. Trimming removed 5 bases from V and 4 bases from J; junction bases left unmatched: 12. The CDR3 region is CASSPPRAGGGTGELFF. The CDR3 coding sequence is TGTGCCAGCAGCCCACCGAGGGCAGGGGGCGGCACCGGGGAGCTGTTTTTT.

There are a few counts of this clone. The rearrangement uses TRBV6-8 and TRBJ1-5, with D unclear. V was clipped by 6 bases and J by 0 bases, with 6 bases between them. There are 13 residues in the CDR3. Germline-derived CDR1 and CDR2 are MNHGY and SAAAGT. In DNA form, the CDR3 reads TGTGCCAGCAGACGGAGTAGCAATCAGCCCCAGCATTTT. It specifies CASRRSSNQPQHF.

With respect to this clone: X is used for the amino acid whose nucleotide is unread or ambiguous. The rearrangement links TRBV18 to TRBJ2-7; a weak D match, TRBD1 (5 bases). The CDR3 is 13 amino acids. Trimming left V 5 bases short and J 3 bases short, with 11 bases between. CDR1 is KGHSH and CDR2 is LQKENI in the germline V gene. The CDR3 DNA is TGTGCCAGCTCATCCGKGGACATCTACGAGCAGTACTTC. Protein sequence: CASSSXDIYEQYF.

The chain employs TRBV11-3 and TRBJ1-2; 7 positions match TRBD1. From germline, CDR1 is SGHNT and CDR2 YENEEA. Germline trimming cut 5 bases from V and 8 bases from J; bases unmatched to any gene: 11. This CDR3 spans 14 amino acids. CDR3 protein: CASSQRDRAQGYTF. The CDR3, as DNA: TGTGCCAGCAGCCAGAGAGACAGGGCTCAAGGCTACACCTTC. Drawing the rest from reference TRBV11-3 and TRBJ1-2, the complete variable domain is EAGVVQSPRYKIIEKKQPVAFWCNPISGHNTLYWYLQNLGQGPELLIRYENEEAVDDSQLPKDRFSAERLKGVDSTLKIQPAELGDSAVYLCASSQRDRAQGYTFGSGTRLTVV.

This clone was counted a few times. Here the CDR3 DNA reads TGTGCCAGCAGCAATGTATGGAGGGGTAACGAGCAGTACTTC. It encodes CASSNVWRGNEQYF. V gene TRBV14 combines with J gene TRBJ2-7; a possible D gene is TRBD2 (6 bases). Trimming removed 5 bases at V and 5 bases at J, with 16 bases between. This CDR3 spans 14 amino acids. Germline V gene sequence: CDR1 SGHDN, CDR2 FVKESK.

The chain has TRBV11-3 and TRBJ2-7, with TRBD1 matching over 7 bases. With 3 bases clipped from V and 3 bases from J, the junction kept 5 bases outside the gene matches. CDR3 length: 14 amino acids. Per germline, CDR1 SGHNT and CDR2 YENEEA. CDR3 DNA sequence: TGTGCCAGCAGCTTGGGACAGCTAAACTACGAGCAGTACTTC. As protein: CASSLGQLNYEQYF.

This clone has just a few counts. One end of the junction varies from germline; a read error may be responsible. The rearrangement joins TRBV9 to TRBJ2-7; TRBD1 is a possible D gene (6 bases). Germline values: CDR1 SGDLS, CDR2 YYNGEE. The CDR3 consists of 13 residues. DNA of the CDR3: TGTGCCAGCAGTGTAGTGGGGGCTGGCTGGCAGTACTTC. This gives the protein CASSVVGAGWQYF.

The chain is built from TRBV30 and TRBJ1-2; D unclear. With 0 bases removed from V and 3 bases from J, the gap between germline ends came to 8 bases. This CDR3 comprises 13 residues. Germline CDR1 is GTSNPN and CDR2 is SVGIG (reference sequence). DNA of the CDR3: TGTGCCTGGAGTGTAGGTGGGGACTATGGCTACACCTTC. This encodes CAWSVGGDYGYTF.